A selection of T cell receptor beta chains follows, all from one sample in a study of blood T cell repertoires in COVID-19. Using immunoSEQ multiplex PCR, the repertoire was profiled, and TCRdb retains in-frame clones only, with some absent. Among about 250,000 clones listed, under 90% were seen once. Specimen: PBMCs or T cells enriched from blood (not recorded which). The receptor source for this set is a middle-aged man who had recovered from COVID-19. The CDR3 runs from the conserved cysteine through the conserved F or W. The order of the fields is J gene, D gene, clone size, V gene, CDR3 DNA, CDR3 protein. A D gene is named only where the DNA matches it firmly. For some rows the clone size is stated as once, few or many, or as a class when expanded; others skip it.

TRBJ2-3 TRBD2 NA TRBV30 TGTGCCTGGAGGCTTCGACTAGCGGGGATAGTTGCCGCAGTGACAGATACGCAGTATTTT CAWRLRLAGIVAAVTDTQYF
TRBJ2-3 TRBD2 NA TRBV4-3 TGCGCCAGCAGCCAAGGGACTAGCGTCACAGATACGCAGTATTTT CASSQGTSVTDTQYF
TRBJ1-4 NA NA TRBV3-1/TRBV3-2 TGTGCCAGCAGACATGACAGCGAGGACCGTGAAAAACTGTTTTTT CASRHDSEDREKLFF
TRBJ1-1 TRBD1 NA TRBV9 TGTGCCAGCAGCGTATTGCCGACAGGGGACACTGAAGCTTTCTTT CASSVLPTGDTEAFF
TRBJ2-5 NA NA TRBV30 TGTGCCTGGAGTGCCGGAGGGAGTCAAGAGACCCAGTACTTC CAWSAGGSQETQYF
TRBJ2-3 TRBD2 NA TRBV7-9 TGTGCCAGCAGCTACTTAGCGGGACTAGCGGGAGGTTTCCTCGATACGCAGTATTTT CASSYLAGLAGGFLDTQYF
TRBJ1-2 NA NA TRBV21-1 TGTGCCAGCAGCAAAGAGGGAGGGGGGTTTGGAAGGTATTATGGCTACACCTTC CASSKEGGGFGRYYGYTF
TRBJ1-4 NA NA TRBV5-4 TGTGCCAGCAGCTGGAACTCGGGACTAGGGGTTGAAAAACTGTTTTTT CASSWNSGLGVEKLFF
TRBJ1-6 TRBD1 NA TRBV4-3 TGCGCCAGCAGCCAAGATGAGGTCACCAGGACAGGGGAAGGCTCACCCCTCCACTTT CASSQDEVTRTGEGSPLHF
TRBJ2-7 TRBD2 NA TRBV19 TGTGCCAGTAGTGGGAGGGGATACGAGCAGTACTTC CASSGRGYEQYF
TRBJ1-1 NA NA TRBV30 TGTGCCTGGAGTGTTGGAGGCGATGGCACTGAAGCTTTCTTT CAWSVGGDGTEAFF
TRBJ2-2 TRBD2 once TRBV5-1 TGCGCCAGCAGCTTGGGTGCTAGCGGGAACACCGGGGAGCTGTTTTTT CASSLGASGNTGELFF
TRBJ1-2 NA once TRBV18 TGTGCCAGCTCACCATATACAGGTGGGGACTATGGCTACACCTTC CASSPYTGGDYGYTF
TRBJ1-2 NA NA TRBV27 TGTGCCAGCAGACCGGCAGGGTGGACCTATGGCTACACCTTC CASRPAGWTYGYTF
TRBJ2-7 NA NA TRBV11-3 TGTGCCAGCAGCTTACAGGGATCCCTTTACGAGCAGTACTTC CASSLQGSLYEQYF
TRBJ2-2 TRBD1 NA TRBV4-3 TGCGCCAGCACCGGACAGGGTCTTGCTACCGGGGAGCTGTTTTTT CASTGQGLATGELFF
TRBJ2-7 NA once TRBV27 TGTGCCAGCGGGGGGTACGAGCAGTACTTC CASGGYEQYF
TRBJ1-4 NA NA TRBV5-1 TGCGCCAGCAGCCTATGGACAACCTCAACTAATGAAAAACTGTTTTTT CASSLWTTSTNEKLFF
TRBJ2-3 NA NA TRBV7-6 TGTGCCACCCTAGATACGCAGTATTTT CATLDTQYF
TRBJ2-3 NA NA TRBV6-5 TGTGCCAGCAGTTATAGTTTCCCCCGGGATACGCAGTATTTT CASSYSFPRDTQYF
TRBJ2-7 NA NA TRBV21-1 TGTGCCAGCAGCAAAGAAACGGCAGGGGGCTTCAACGAGCAGTACTTC CASSKETAGGFNEQYF
TRBJ1-2 NA once TRBV7-9 TGTGCCAGCAGCTCTCCGACAGGTTTTGGAGGCTACACCTTC CASSSPTGFGGYTF
TRBJ1-6 TRBD1 once TRBV4-1 TGCGCCAGCAGCCAGAGGGGGAGGACAGGGGGAGATAATTCACCCCTCCACTTT CASSQRGRTGGDNSPLHF
TRBJ2-1 NA NA TRBV29-1 TGCAGCGTACTCGGGAATCTTGAGCAGTTCTTC CSVLGNLEQFF
TRBJ1-2 NA once TRBV2 TGTGCCAGCAGTGAAGCGCTTTTGGCAGGGGATGGCTACACCTTC CASSEALLAGDGYTF
TRBJ2-7 NA NA TRBV5-1 TGCGCCAGCACCCGGGGGGCAATCTACGAGCAGTACTTC CASTRGAIYEQYF
TRBJ1-5 TRBD1 NA TRBV18 TGTGCCAGCTCACCACCGGGACAGGGCAATCAGCCCCAGCATTTT CASSPPGQGNQPQHF
TRBJ2-7 NA NA TRBV6-4 TGTGCCAGCAGTGACCCGCGGACAATCTACGAGCAGTACTTC CASSDPRTIYEQYF
TRBJ1-5 NA once TRBV7-2 TGTGCCAGCAGCTTAGCGCTCGGGTATCAGCCCCAGCATTTT CASSLALGYQPQHF
TRBJ2-2 TRBD1 NA TRBV9 TGTGCCAGCAGCGTCCGGGACAGGGTAGGGATCGGGGAGCTGTTTTTT CASSVRDRVGIGELFF
TRBJ1-2 NA NA TRBV18 TGTGCCAGCTCACCAGCAAGCCTCGGCTATGGCTACACCTTC CASSPASLGYGYTF
TRBJ1-1 TRBD1 NA TRBV7-3 TGTGCCAGCAGCTCAAGTAGGGGACAGGGAAACACTGAAGCTTTCTTT CASSSSRGQGNTEAFF
TRBJ2-7 NA NA TRBV27 TGTGCCAGCAGTTTGGTTGGGGAGGTCACCTACGAGCAGTACTTC CASSLVGEVTYEQYF
TRBJ2-1 TRBD2 NA TRBV2 TGTGCCAGCCTTCCTACTAGCGGGAGTGCTGAGCAGTTCTTC CASLPTSGSAEQFF
TRBJ2-7 NA NA TRBV28 TGTGCCAGCAGTTCTGGGGGCATAATTTACGAGCAGTACTTC CASSSGGIIYEQYF
TRBJ2-2 NA NA TRBV7-2 TGTGCCAGCAGCTTAGCATCAGCGGGGAACACCGGGGAGCTGTTTTTT CASSLASAGNTGELFF
TRBJ2-5 NA NA TRBV2 TGTGCCAGCAGTGGGACAACACAAGAGACCCAGTACTTC CASSGTTQETQYF
TRBJ1-5 NA NA TRBV4-1 TGCGCCAGCAGCCAAGATATCAGGAGCAATCAGCCCCAGCATTTT CASSQDIRSNQPQHF
TRBJ2-7 TRBD1 NA TRBV27 TGTGCCAGCAGTCTTACAGGGGGCGAAACCTACGAGCAGTACTTC CASSLTGGETYEQYF
TRBJ2-7 TRBD1 NA TRBV28 TGTGCCAGCAGTGAGGGCGACAGGGGGTGGTCCTACGAGCAGTACTTC CASSEGDRGWSYEQYF
TRBJ2-2 TRBD2 NA TRBV5-6 TGTGCCAGCAGCCCAGGCGGGACTAGCGGATTGACCGGGGAGCTGTTTTTT CASSPGGTSGLTGELFF
TRBJ1-1 TRBD1 NA TRBV7-9 TGTGCCAGCAGGACCGGGACAGGGGCGGGTGTGAACACTGAAGCTTTCTTT CASRTGTGAGVNTEAFF
TRBJ2-2 NA once TRBV7-8 TGTGCCAGCAGCTTAGCGAGGAACCCGAACACCGGGGAGCTGTTTTTT CASSLARNPNTGELFF
TRBJ1-5 NA NA TRBV6-1 TGTGCCAGCAGTGAAAACAAAGGTACAGGGAATCAGCCCCAGCATTTT CASSENKGTGNQPQHF
TRBJ2-5 TRBD1 NA TRBV9 TGTGCCAGCAGCGTAGGGGGTGCCGGGACAGGGGTCGAGACCCAGTACTTC CASSVGGAGTGVETQYF
TRBJ1-2 NA NA TRBV19 TGTGCCAGTAGTGCCGGGACAATTTCCTATGGCTACACCTTC CASSAGTISYGYTF
TRBJ2-2 TRBD1 NA TRBV5-1 TGCGCCAGCAGCACTGACAGGGGAGGCGGGGAGCTGTTTTTT CASSTDRGGGELFF
TRBJ2-3 TRBD2 NA TRBV15 TGTGCCACCAGCTCCCCCGGGGGGCTAGCGGGAGCGGATACGCAGTATTTT CATSSPGGLAGADTQYF
TRBJ1-5 NA NA TRBV30 TGTGCCTGGAGTGCCCCCTTTTCCCTGCCCCAGCATTTT CAWSAPFSLPQHF